This T cell receptor beta chain was observed in a study of monozygotic twins with inflammatory bowel disease. CDR3 length: 14 residues. Generation of cDNA took place in eight separate reactions per sample. TCRdb processed the 5' RACE reads again and assigns one entry to each CDR3 protein, with no DNA. The sample has about 350,000 distinct CDR3 sequences. The chain links TRBV21-1 to TRBJ2-2. TRBV21-1 has pseudogene status. Sequenced sample: blood. This receptor was taken from a human donor with ulcerative colitis or Crohn's disease, or a healthy co-twin of an affected twin (not recorded which). CDR3 in amino acids: CASRKGNNTGELFF.